This TCR beta chain was profiled in a study of memory CD4+ T cells and cytomegalovirus serostatus (dated by TCRdb to between 2017 and 2020). Context from the whole study: The 33 healthy Belgian adults in the cohort included 9 who were CMV seropositive and 24 who were CMV seronegative. To replicate a published TCR-based CMV serostatus classifier, the researchers sequenced the CD4+ memory TCRbeta repertoires of a Belgian cohort whose cytomegalovirus serostatus was known.

Broader findings and caveats from the paper: The results were read as suggesting that the CMV-associated TCR signature is, for the most part, present in the CD4+ memory repertoire. The original-framework classifier achieved a median bootstrapped AUC of about 0.95 with a 95% CI of 0.76-1.00 on the Belgian cohort. Only CD4+CD45RO+ memory cells were sequenced, unlike the original study, which covered naive and memory CD4+ and CD8+ populations. For CMV serostatus prediction, a median bootstrapped AUC of about 0.96 was reached with the original framework, and a median bootstrapped AUC of around 0.89 was reached with a US-trained random forest. Among the 150 to 200 previously reported CMV-associated TCRbeta sequences, 67 showed up in the CD4+ memory repertoires, with each one found in between one and five individuals.

In regard to this clone: The antigen it recognizes is unknown. No base qualities exist here, and no much larger clone lies one base off it.

The Quick-DNA Microprep Kit was used to extract genomic DNA from the sorted cells. TCRbeta DNA was amplified with the immunoSEQ hsTCRbeta kit following the manufacturer's protocol. TCRbeta libraries were sequenced on an Illumina MiSeq instrument. Processing in the source paper ran as follows. After out-of-frame sequences were removed, millions of distinct TCRbeta sequences remained, averaging about 66,813 per individual. Two values were used to score each individual: the count of 150 to 200 previously reported CMV-associated TCRbeta sequences and the total count of productive distinct TCRbeta sequences. A beta-binomial model was reimplemented in Python, and scikit-learn random forests with default parameters were trained on data from the US cohort. On the Belgian cohort, classifier performance was reported as the median AUC, along with percentile confidence intervals, across 10,000 bootstrap iterations. Imported from immuneACCESS, the table was reduced by TCRdb to in-frame sequences with V and J called. These copies leave out some clones; in studies compared against another copy, an unresolved V gene accounts for under half, and the cause of the remainder is not known. That table furnishes V, J and clone size, whereas the DNA furnished D and trimming. The sample has just under 65,000 clones on record, roughly four fifths of them singletons. 0.88% of the sample is taken by the ten largest.

Single viable CD3+CD4+CD8-CD45RO+ cells were sorted as memory CD4+ T cells on a FACSAria II. To determine CMV serostatus, a Roche Elecsys assay was used that detects serum IgG against CMV pp150, pp28, p38 and p52. After thawing, total CD4+ T cells were enriched by positive selection with CD4 magnetic microbeads. The samples came from a separate study whose specific focus was interrogating the CD4+ T cell memory repertoire. Peripheral blood mononuclear cells were isolated and cryopreserved according to standard operating procedures, and serum was stored at -80 degrees C. The staining used CD3-PerCP (BW264/56), CD4-APC (RPA-T4), CD45RO-PE (UCHT1) and CD8-Pacific Orange (3B5) antibodies, and Sytox blue was used to exclude non-viable cells. As encoded in the germline V gene, CDR1 is MGHRA while CDR2 is YSYEKL. From cysteine to phenylalanine, the CDR3 is 16 amino acids long. The DNA shown is the 48-base CDR3, in frame from base 1. Trimming takes 5 bases off V and 3 bases off J; junction bases not matched to a gene: 8.

Sequencing was performed on memory CD4+ T cells from blood. This sequence uses TRBV4-1 and TRBJ2-1, with TRBD2 matching 9 junction bases. The sequence came from an adult in good health and CMV-seronegative. CDR3 protein: CASSVRLSGGYNEQFF. In nucleotides, the sequence is TGCGCCAGCAGCGTAAGGCTTAGCGGGGGCTACAATGAGCAGTTCTTC.